The entry below describes one TCR beta chain. Building of the TCR beta libraries involved iRepertoire HTBI primers and Arm-PCR of CDR3 regions. Each CDR3 protein gets one entry after TCRdb re-called the multiplex PCR reads with MiXCR. The sample lists a few hundred thousand distinct CDR3 sequences, 14% seen once, with roughly 15% in the top ten. Time point in this sample: newly diagnosed GD, antithyroid drugs for less than 3 months. Researchers made the TCR library from RNA that was extracted from PBMCs. Looked up from germline, CDR1 is MGHRA and CDR2 is YSYEKL. Between the trimmed V and J ends, which lost 3 bases and 5 bases, there was a span of 20 bases. The CDR3 length is 17 residues. The data are from a study of regulatory T cells in long-lasting Graves disease. About the research overall: Antithyroid drug exposure in newly diagnosed Graves' patients had lasted under 3 months.

These data were also filed under a second study, of T cells in Graves' hyperthyroidism and ophthalmopathy.

Sample: peripheral blood mononuclear cells (PBMCs), taken at new diagnosis, from a patient treated with antithyroid drugs. This clonotype was obtained from a woman aged 45-59 years with Graves disease. This chain links TRBV4-1 with TRBJ1-5; tentatively, D is TRBD1 (6 bases). The CDR3 DNA is TGCGCCAGCAGCCAGTATTCCCGGGGGGCGAACTATCAGCCCCAGCATTTT. This gives the protein CASSQYSRGANYQPQHF.